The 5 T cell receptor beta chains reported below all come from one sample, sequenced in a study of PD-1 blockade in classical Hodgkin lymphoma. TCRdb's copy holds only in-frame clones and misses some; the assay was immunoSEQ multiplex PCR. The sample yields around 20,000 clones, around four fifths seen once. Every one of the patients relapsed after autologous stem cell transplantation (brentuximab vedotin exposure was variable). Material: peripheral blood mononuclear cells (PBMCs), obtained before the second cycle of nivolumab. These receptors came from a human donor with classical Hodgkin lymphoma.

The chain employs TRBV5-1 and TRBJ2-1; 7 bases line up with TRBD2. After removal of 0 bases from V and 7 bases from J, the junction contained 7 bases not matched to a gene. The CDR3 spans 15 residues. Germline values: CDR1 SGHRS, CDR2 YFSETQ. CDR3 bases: TGCGCCAGCAGCTTGGGGTCTAGCGGAAAAAATGAGCAGTTCTTC. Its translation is CASSLGSSGKNEQFF. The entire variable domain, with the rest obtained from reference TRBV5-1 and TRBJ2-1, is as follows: KAGVTQTPRYLIKTRGQQVTLSCSPISGHRSVSWYQQTPGQGLQFLFEYFSETQRNKGNFPGRFSGRQFSNSRSEMNVSTLELGDSALYLCASSLGSSGKNEQFFGPGTRLTVL.

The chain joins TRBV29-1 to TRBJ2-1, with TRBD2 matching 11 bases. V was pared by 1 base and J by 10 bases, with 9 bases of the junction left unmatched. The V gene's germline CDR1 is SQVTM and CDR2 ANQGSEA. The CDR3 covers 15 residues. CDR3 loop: CSVEGLAGGGWEQFF. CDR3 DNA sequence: TGCAGCGTTGAAGGGCTAGCGGGAGGTGGGTGGGAGCAGTTCTTC.

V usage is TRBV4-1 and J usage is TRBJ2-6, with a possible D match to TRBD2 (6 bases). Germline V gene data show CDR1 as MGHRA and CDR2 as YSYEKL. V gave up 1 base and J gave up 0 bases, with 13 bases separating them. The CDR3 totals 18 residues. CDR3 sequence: CASSQGDFQFSGANVLTF. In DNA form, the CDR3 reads TGCGCCAGCAGCCAAGGGGACTTCCAATTCTCTGGGGCCAACGTCCTGACTTTC.

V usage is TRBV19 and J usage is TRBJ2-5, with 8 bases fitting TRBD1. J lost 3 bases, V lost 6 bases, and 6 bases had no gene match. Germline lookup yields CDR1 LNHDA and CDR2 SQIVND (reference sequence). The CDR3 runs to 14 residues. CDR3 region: CASSRGRSEETQYF. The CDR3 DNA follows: TGTGCCAGTAGCAGGGGGCGGTCTGAAGAGACCCAGTACTTC.

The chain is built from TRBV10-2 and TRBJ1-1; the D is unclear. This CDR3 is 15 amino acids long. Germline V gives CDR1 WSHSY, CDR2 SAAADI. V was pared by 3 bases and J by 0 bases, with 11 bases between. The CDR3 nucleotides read TGCGCCAGCAGTGATTCTAGGCGCGTGAACACTGAAGCTTTCTTT. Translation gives CASSDSRRVNTEAFF.